This TCR beta chain was observed in a study of CD8 T cells in Susac syndrome. General study findings and limits: TCR sequencing and HLA analysis covered a relatively small number of individuals.

Sequencing of TCR beta drew on CD8+ and CD4+ T cells from blood. Negative isolation yielded CD4+ and CD8+ T cells, and FACS enriched TEMRA cells. RNA was extracted with the RNeasy kit, and a quantity of about 0.45 to 1 ug was reverse transcribed using random hexamers. Each CDR3 protein gets one entry after TCRdb re-called the immunoSEQ multiplex PCR reads with MiXCR. The table lists 160,000 or so distinct CDR3 sequences, 94% of them singletons. CDR1 and CDR2 from the germline V gene are SQVTM and ANQGSEA. The J segment lost 6 bases and the V segment lost 4 bases, leaving 12 bases of the junction unmatched. The CDR3 loop spans 17 amino acids. Comments on this clonotype: Its antigen remains unknown.

V usage is TRBV29-1 and J usage is TRBJ2-1, with 13 positions matching TRBD2. Sequenced input: CD4+ T cells from PBMCs. This receptor was obtained from a human donor with Susac syndrome. The CDR3 DNA reads as TGCAGCGTTGTGCCTGGGGGACTAGCGGGGCCCCTCAATGAGCAGTTCTTC. Translation gives CSVVPGGLAGPLNEQFF.